The 21 T cell receptor beta chains presented below share a single source sample, sequenced in a study of glioma-infiltrating T cells. Amplification of TCR alpha and beta CDR3 regions from RNA used iRepertoire nested multiplex PCR. MiXCR, run by TCRdb on the multiplex PCR reads, gives a single entry per CDR3 protein. The sample includes 300,000 to 450,000 distinct CDR3 sequences, more than 35% seen only once; the top ten take more than 10%. Source material: glioma tissue, nonneoplastic brain tissue, or PBMCs (not recorded which). These receptors all come from a human donor with low-grade glioma or glioblastoma, undergoing nonglioma brain surgery, or in good health (not recorded which).

This clonotype showed up many times. This rearrangement joins TRBV2 to TRBJ2-3, with D uncertain. CDR3 length: 14 residues. CDR1 is SNHLY and CDR2 is FYNNEI in the germline V gene. The V end lost 4 bases, the J end lost 1 base, and 9 bases lay between the germline ends. CDR3 DNA: TGTGCCAGCAGTGCTGACCAGGGCACAGATACGCAGTATTTT. It codes for CASSADQGTDTQYF.

This clonotype has just a few counts. The V call is TRBV20-1, the J call TRBJ1-4, with no clear D. This CDR3 is built from 14 residues. Germline V lookup: CDR1 DFQATT, CDR2 SNEGSKA (reference sequence). With 6 bases removed from V and 3 bases from J, the gap between germline ends came to 14 bases. The CDR3 protein is CSAVGLPSNEKLFF. The CDR3 DNA follows: TGCAGTGCCGTTGGACTCCCGTCTAATGAAAAACTGTTTTTT.

V is TRBV12-5 and J is TRBJ2-1; D remains unclear. The CDR3 length is 12 residues. CDR1 and CDR2 from the germline V gene are LGHNT and FRNRAP. With 6 bases removed from V and 7 bases from J, the gap between germline ends came to 10 bases. CDR3 coding DNA: TGTGCTAGTGGCGATCAGGTGAATGAGCAGTTCTTC. This gives the protein CASGDQVNEQFF.

The rearrangement links TRBV27 to TRBJ1-2; 7 bases are shared with TRBD1. This CDR3 is built from 18 residues. The junction had 15 bases not matched to a gene; V was cut back by 4 bases and J by 1 base. Germline values: CDR1 MNHEY, CDR2 SMNVEV (reference sequence). The CDR3 bases are TGTGCCAGCAGTTCGCTGATTCGACAGGGCGGCGATAACTATGGCTACACCTTC. Its translation: CASSSLIRQGGDNYGYTF.

Points on this clonotype: It may be a read error: a sequence one base away is much more abundant. This chain joins TRBV20-1 and TRBJ1-1; D not certain. The CDR3 consists of 14 residues. Germline values: CDR1 DFQATT, CDR2 SNEGSKA (reference sequence). V dropped 2 bases and J dropped 2 bases, with 12 bases sitting between them. CDR3 DNA: TGCAGTGCTAGACGGCTAGCCATCAACACTGAAGCTTTCTTT. Its translation is CSARRLAINTEAFF.

The chain employs TRBV20-1 and TRBJ2-5, with D perhaps TRBD1 (5 bases). CDR3 size: 15 residues. Deletions cut 0 bases from V and 6 bases from J, with 17 bases between. In germline, CDR1 is DFQATT, CDR2 SNEGSKA (reference sequence). CDR3 nucleotides: TGCAGTGCTAGAGACAGGGTTCGTCTCTTGAAGACCCAGTACTTC. This sequence encodes CSARDRVRLLKTQYF.

The chain carries TRBV12-3 or TRBV12-4 and TRBJ1-1; TRBD1 aligns across 7 bases. The length of the CDR3 is 16 residues. The V segment lost 6 bases and the J segment 1 base; nucleotides outside the gene matches: 11. CDR3 sequence (DNA): TGTGCCAGCAGCAACCCACAAAGGACAGGGAACACTGAAGCTTTCTTT. This sequence encodes CASSNPQRTGNTEAFF.

This clonotype was seen at least ten times. V is TRBV6-2 or TRBV6-3 and J is TRBJ2-3, with no clear D. This CDR3 has 13 residues. Germline CDR1 reads MNHEY; CDR2 reads SVGEGT. Trimming took off 5 bases at V and 2 bases at J, with 8 bases between the two ends. The CDR3 region has the DNA TGTGCCAGCAGTCGCGACCTCACAGATACGCAGTATTTT. It specifies CASSRDLTDTQYF.

This clonotype was seen only a few times. The chain joins TRBV20-1 to TRBJ2-3, with a possible D match to TRBD2 (6 bases). CDR1 and CDR2 (germline): DFQATT, SNEGSKA (reference sequence). The germline V and J ends were trimmed by 6 bases and 3 bases, with 16 bases remaining between them. This CDR3 spans 14 amino acids. Here the CDR3 DNA reads TGCAGTGCGTCCTACGGGGGAGAAACAGATACGCAGTATTTT. It yields the protein CSASYGGETDTQYF.

Regarding this clonotype: With a much larger clone just one base away, this may be a read error. V and J are TRBV28 and TRBJ1-1; D uncertain. The CDR3 covers 14 residues. Germline CDR1 and CDR2: MDHEN and SYDVKM. In nucleotides, the CDR3 is TGTGCCAGCAGTTGGAACATTTTGTTCGGTGAAGCTTCCTTT. It codes for CASSWNILFGEASF. Using reference TRBV28 and TRBJ1-1 for the parts outside the CDR3, the full variable domain is DVKVTQSSRYLVKRTGEKVFLECVQDMDHENMFWYRQDPGLGLRLIYFSYDVKMKEKGDIPEGYSVSREKKERFSLILESASTNQTSMYLCASSWNILFGEASFGQGTRLTVV.

V gene TRBV3-1 combines with J gene TRBJ1-5; weak D call: TRBD1 (5 bases). The CDR3 contains 13 residues. The V gene lost 1 base and the J gene lost 12 bases, with 13 bases spanning the gap. From germline, CDR1 is LGHDT and CDR2 YNNKEL (reference sequence). The DNA of the CDR3 is TGTGCCAGCAGCCAAGGAGTAGGGGACCACCAGCATTTT. It translates to CASSQGVGDHQHF.

J is TRBJ2-7 and V is TRBV20-1, with 9 bases identical to TRBD2. The CDR3 runs to 15 residues. V lost 0 bases to trimming and J lost 1 base; unmatched junction nucleotides: 4. The germline V gene has CDR1 DFQATT and CDR2 SNEGSKA (reference sequence). The CDR3 spells CSARDLLAGSYEQYF. As DNA, the CDR3 is TGCAGTGCTAGAGATCTACTAGCGGGTTCCTACGAGCAGTACTTC.

A word on this clonotype: In this CDR3 the conserved last residue, phenylalanine or tryptophan, is missing, so a read error is likely. The rearrangement links TRBV20-1 to TRBJ1-1; perhaps TRBD1 as D (6 bases). Trimming stripped 5 bases from V and 4 bases from J, with 17 bases between. The germline V gene has CDR1 DFQATT and CDR2 SNEGSKA (reference sequence). This CDR3 has 14 residues. CDR3 region: CSAPKGGHTTEAFL. CDR3 sequence (DNA): TGCAGTGCTCCTAAGGGGGGCCATACCACTGAAGCTTTCCTT.

This clonotype was seen a single time. Possible read error: a much larger clone is one base away. The chain combines TRBV24-1 with TRBJ2-1; the D is unclear. Germline CDR1 reads KGHDR; CDR2 reads SFDVKD. V dropped 0 bases and J dropped 5 bases, with 13 bases sitting between them. The CDR3 consists of 16 residues. The CDR3 DNA reads as TGTGCCACCAGTGATTTGCAGAGGTCGGCAGACAATGAGCAGTTCTTC. Translating gives CATSDLQRSADNEQFF.

The chain recombines TRBV20-1 with TRBJ2-1; 12 bases fit TRBD2. This CDR3 contains 13 residues. With V trimmed by 6 bases and J by 8 bases, 5 bases remained unmatched. Looked up from germline, CDR1 is DFQATT and CDR2 is SNEGSKA (reference sequence). CDR3 coding DNA: TGCAGTGCGCGACTAGCGGGAGACGATGAGCAGTTCTTC. It translates to CSARLAGDDEQFF.

V usage is TRBV24-1 and J usage is TRBJ2-3, with a weak D call TRBD1 (6 bases). Germline loops: CDR1 KGHDR, CDR2 SFDVKD. The CDR3 extends over 15 amino acids. With 3 bases removed from V and 6 bases from J, the gap between germline ends came to 15 bases. CDR3 loop: CATSDGDNPSDTQYF. CDR3 sequence (DNA): TGTGCCACCAGTGATGGGGACAATCCCTCTGATACGCAGTATTTT.

This clonotype was detected ten times or more. The rearrangement uses TRBV6-2 or TRBV6-3 and TRBJ2-1; D is possibly TRBD1 (5 bases). V dropped 4 bases and J dropped 4 bases, with 11 bases sitting between them. Germline V lookup: CDR1 MNHEY, CDR2 SVGEGT. This CDR3 has 14 residues. The CDR3 DNA sequence: TGTGCCAGCAGTTCGACCAACAGGTACAATGAGCAGTTCTTC. It yields the protein CASSSTNRYNEQFF.

A word on this clonotype: This CDR3 fails to terminate in the conserved phenylalanine or tryptophan, so it likely reflects a read error. The V and J genes are TRBV6-1 and TRBJ1-2; 7 nucleotides agree with TRBD1. The junction had 9 bases not matched to a gene; V was cut back by 6 bases and J by 8 bases. The length of the CDR3 is 13 residues. Per the germline V gene, CDR1 is MNHNS and CDR2 is SASEGT. This chain's CDR3 is CASSRGQGGGYTY. The CDR3, as DNA: TGTGCCAGCAGCCGCGGACAAGGGGGCGGCTACACCTAC.

The CDR3 DNA is TGTGCCAGCAGCTCACCGACAGAGATTGCTAACTATGGCTACACCTTC. Translated, it gives CASSSPTEIANYGYTF. The genes are TRBV7-9 and TRBJ1-2; TRBD1 might be the D (5 bases). This CDR3 has 16 residues. Deletions cut 4 bases from V and 0 bases from J, with 15 bases between. Germline CDR1 and CDR2: SEHNR and FQNEAQ (reference sequence).

This clonotype was recorded only once. A read error may produce the germline difference seen at one junction end. The gene calls are TRBV4-1 and TRBJ1-5, with D perhaps matching TRBD1 (5 bases). Germline V lookup: CDR1 MGHRA, CDR2 YSYEKL. The CDR3 extends over 13 amino acids. CDR3 bases: TGCGCCAGCAGACTTACAGGTAATCAGCCCCAACATTTT. Protein: CASRLTGNQPQHF.

The CDR3 DNA is TGCAGCGTGTACAAACTAGCGGGATGGGCCTACGAGCAGTACTTC. It codes for CSVYKLAGWAYEQYF. This chain connects TRBV29-1 to TRBJ2-7; 10 bases are shared with TRBD2. Trimming took 6 bases from V and 2 from J; bases not matched to a gene: 10. The CDR3 is made up of 15 amino acids. CDR1 is SQVTM, CDR2 ANQGSEA, per germline.